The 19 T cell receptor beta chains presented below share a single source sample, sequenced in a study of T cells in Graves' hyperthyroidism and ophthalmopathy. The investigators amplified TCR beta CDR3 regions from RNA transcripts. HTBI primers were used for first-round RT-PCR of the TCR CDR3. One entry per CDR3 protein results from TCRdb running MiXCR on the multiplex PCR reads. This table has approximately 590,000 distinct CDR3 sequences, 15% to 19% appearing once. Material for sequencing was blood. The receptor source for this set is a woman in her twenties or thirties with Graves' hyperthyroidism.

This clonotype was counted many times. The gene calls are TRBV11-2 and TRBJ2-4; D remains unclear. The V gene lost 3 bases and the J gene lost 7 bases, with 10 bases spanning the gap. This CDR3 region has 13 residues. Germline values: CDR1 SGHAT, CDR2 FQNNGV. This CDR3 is CASSLHAGNIQYF. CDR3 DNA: TGTGCCAGCAGCTTGCATGCCGGGAACATTCAGTACTTC.

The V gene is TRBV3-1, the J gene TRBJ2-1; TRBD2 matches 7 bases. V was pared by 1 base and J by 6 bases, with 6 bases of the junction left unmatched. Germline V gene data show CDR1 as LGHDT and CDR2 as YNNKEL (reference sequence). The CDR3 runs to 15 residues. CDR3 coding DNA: TGTGCCAGCAGCCAAGGAGCGGGATCGTTCAATGAGCAGTTCTTC. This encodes CASSQGAGSFNEQFF.

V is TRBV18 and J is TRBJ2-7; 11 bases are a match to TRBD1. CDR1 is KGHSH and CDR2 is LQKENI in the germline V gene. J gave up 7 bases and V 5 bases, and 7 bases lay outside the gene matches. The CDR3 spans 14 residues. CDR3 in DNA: TGTGCCAGCTCATCCGGGACAGGGGGTAGAGAGCAGTACTTC. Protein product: CASSSGTGGREQYF.

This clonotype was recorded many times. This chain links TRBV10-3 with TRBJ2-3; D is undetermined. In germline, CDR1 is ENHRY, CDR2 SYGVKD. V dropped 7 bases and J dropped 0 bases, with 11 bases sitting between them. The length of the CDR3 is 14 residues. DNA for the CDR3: TGTGCCATCAAGGGTCTTTTAAGCACAGATACGCAGTATTTT. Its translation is CAIKGLLSTDTQYF.

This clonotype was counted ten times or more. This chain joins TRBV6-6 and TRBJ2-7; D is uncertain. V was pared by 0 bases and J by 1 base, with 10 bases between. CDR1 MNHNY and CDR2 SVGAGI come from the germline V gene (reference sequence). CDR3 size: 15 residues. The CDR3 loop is CASSYSLAESYEQYF. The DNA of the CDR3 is TGTGCCAGCAGTTACTCACTGGCGGAGTCCTACGAGCAGTACTTC.

CDR3: CASSLQGGSPQHF. The CDR3 bases are TGTGCCAGCAGCTTGCAGGGAGGTTCGCCCCAGCATTTT. The V call is TRBV7-2, the J call TRBJ1-5; maybe TRBD1 (5 bases). Germline V gene data show CDR1 as SGHTA and CDR2 as FQGNSA. The V gene lost 3 bases and the J gene lost 9 bases, with 12 bases spanning the gap. The length of the CDR3 is 13 residues.

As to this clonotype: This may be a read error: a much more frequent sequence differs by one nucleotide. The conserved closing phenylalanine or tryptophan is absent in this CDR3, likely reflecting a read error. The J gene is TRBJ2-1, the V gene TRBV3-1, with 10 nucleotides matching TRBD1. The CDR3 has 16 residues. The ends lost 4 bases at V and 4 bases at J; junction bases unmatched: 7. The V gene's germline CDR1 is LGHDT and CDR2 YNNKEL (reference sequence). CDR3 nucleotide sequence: TGTGCCAGCAGCCGAAGAGACAGGGGGCATTACAATGAGCAGTTCCTC. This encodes CASSRRDRGHYNEQFL.

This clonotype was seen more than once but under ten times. The CDR3 sequence is CASSSYGTETGYTF. DNA for the CDR3: TGTGCCAGCAGCTCCTACGGGACGGAAACTGGCTACACCTTC. The chain is built from TRBV7-2 and TRBJ1-2; perhaps TRBD1 as D (5 bases). The CDR3 sequence is 14 residues long. V was pared by 4 bases and J by 7 bases, with 16 bases between. From germline, CDR1 is SGHTA and CDR2 FQGNSA.

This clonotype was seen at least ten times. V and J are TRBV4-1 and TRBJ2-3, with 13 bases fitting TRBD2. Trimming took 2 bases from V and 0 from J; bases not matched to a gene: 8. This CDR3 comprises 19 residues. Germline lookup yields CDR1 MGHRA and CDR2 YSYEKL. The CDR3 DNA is TGCGCCAGCAGCCAAACCCGGACTAGCGGGAGCTCCAGCACAGATACGCAGTATTTT. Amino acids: CASSQTRTSGSSSTDTQYF.

CDR3 region: CASRDLWAKTGRNIQYF. CDR3 bases: TGCGCCAGCAGAGACCTCTGGGCCAAGACAGGGAGAAACATTCAGTACTTC. The chain links TRBV10-2 to TRBJ2-4, with TRBD1 identical over 7 bases. Losses at the gene ends were 6 bases for V and 6 bases for J; bases not matched to a gene: 17. The CDR3 spans 17 residues. Germline CDR1 and CDR2: WSHSY and SAAADI.

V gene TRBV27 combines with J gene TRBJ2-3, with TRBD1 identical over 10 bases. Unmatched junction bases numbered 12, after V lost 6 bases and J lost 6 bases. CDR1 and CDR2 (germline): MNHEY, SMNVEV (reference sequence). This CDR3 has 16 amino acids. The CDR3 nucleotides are TGTGCCAGCAGCTACGTCCGGGACAGGGGAAGGGATACGCAGTATTTT. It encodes CASSYVRDRGRDTQYF.

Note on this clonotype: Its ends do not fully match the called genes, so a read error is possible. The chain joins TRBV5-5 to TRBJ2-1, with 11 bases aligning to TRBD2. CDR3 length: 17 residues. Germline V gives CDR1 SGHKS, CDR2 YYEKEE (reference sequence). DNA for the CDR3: TGTGCCAGCAGCTATACCACTAGCGGGAGCTCCTACAATGTGCAGTTCTTC. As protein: CASSYTTSGSSYNVQFF.

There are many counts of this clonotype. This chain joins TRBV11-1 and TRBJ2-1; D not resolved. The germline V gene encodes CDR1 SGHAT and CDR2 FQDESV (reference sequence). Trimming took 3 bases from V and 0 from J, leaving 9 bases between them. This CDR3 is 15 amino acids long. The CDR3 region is CASSLWGSSYNEQFF. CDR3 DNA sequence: TGTGCCAGCAGCTTGTGGGGAAGCTCCTACAATGAGCAGTTCTTC.

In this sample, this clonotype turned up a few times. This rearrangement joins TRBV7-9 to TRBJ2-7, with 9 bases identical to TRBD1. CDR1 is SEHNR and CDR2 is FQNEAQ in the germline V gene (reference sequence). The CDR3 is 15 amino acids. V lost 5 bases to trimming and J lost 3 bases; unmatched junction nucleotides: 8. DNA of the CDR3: TGTGCCAGCAGCCAATACACAGGGGGCATCTACGAGCAGTACTTC. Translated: CASSQYTGGIYEQYF.

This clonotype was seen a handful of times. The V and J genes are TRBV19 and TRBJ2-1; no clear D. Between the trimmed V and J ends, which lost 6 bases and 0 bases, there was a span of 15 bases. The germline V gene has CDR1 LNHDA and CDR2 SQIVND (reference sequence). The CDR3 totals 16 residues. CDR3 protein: CASSNYQQFSYNEQFF. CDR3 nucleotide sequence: TGTGCCAGTAGCAACTATCAACAGTTCTCCTACAATGAGCAGTTCTTC.

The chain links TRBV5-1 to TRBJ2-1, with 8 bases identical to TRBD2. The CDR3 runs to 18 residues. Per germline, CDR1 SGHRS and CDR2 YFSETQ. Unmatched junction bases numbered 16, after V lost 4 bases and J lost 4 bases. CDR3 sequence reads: CASSPNPQAGASYNEQFF. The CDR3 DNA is TGCGCCAGCAGCCCGAACCCCCAAGCGGGAGCGTCTTACAATGAGCAGTTCTTC.

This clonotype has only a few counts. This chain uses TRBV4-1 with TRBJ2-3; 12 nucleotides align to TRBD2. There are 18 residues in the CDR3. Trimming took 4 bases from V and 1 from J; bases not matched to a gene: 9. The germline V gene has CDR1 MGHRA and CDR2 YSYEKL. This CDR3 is CASSPSPGLAGGTDTQYF. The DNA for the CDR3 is TGCGCCAGCAGCCCTTCACCGGGACTAGCGGGTGGCACAGATACGCAGTATTTT.

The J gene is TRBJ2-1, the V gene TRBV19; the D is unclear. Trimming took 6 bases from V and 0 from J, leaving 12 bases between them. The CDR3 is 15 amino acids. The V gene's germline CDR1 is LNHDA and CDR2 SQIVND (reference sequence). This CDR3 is CASRTTRSSYNEQFF. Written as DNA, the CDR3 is TGTGCCAGTAGAACAACGCGGAGCTCCTACAATGAGCAGTTCTTC.

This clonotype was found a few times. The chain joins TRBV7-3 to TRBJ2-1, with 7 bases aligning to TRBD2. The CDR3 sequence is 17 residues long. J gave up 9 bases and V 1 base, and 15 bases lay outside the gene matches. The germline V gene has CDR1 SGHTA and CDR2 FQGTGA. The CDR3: CASSLKLANYPGGEQFF. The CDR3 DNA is TGTGCCAGCAGCTTAAAACTAGCGAACTATCCGGGGGGTGAGCAGTTCTTC.